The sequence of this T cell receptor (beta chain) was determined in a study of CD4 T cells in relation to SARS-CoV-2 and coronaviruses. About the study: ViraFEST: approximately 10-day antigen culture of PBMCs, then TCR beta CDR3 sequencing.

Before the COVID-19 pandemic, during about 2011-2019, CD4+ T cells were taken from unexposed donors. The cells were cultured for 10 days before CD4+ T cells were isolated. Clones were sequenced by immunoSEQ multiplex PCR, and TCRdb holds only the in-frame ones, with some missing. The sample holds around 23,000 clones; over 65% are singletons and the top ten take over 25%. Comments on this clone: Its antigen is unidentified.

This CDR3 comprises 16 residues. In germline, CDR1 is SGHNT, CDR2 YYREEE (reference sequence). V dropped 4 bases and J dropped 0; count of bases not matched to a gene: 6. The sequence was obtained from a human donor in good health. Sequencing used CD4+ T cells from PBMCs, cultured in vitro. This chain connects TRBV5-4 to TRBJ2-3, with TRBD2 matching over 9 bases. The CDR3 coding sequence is TGTGCCAGCAGCAAAAGACTAGCGGAGAGCACAGATACGCAGTATTTT. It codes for CASSKRLAESTDTQYF.